This TCR beta chain was sequenced for a study of cytomegalovirus exposure and HLA in healthy donors. Points from the study as a whole: Researchers reportedly found TCR beta sequences accurately predicted most subjects' HLA-A and HLA-B alleles.

This clone was counted once. Its specificity is unknown. Within the sample, other DNA sequences also encode this same CDR3. Germline-derived CDR1 and CDR2 are GTSNPN and SVGIG (reference sequence). The CDR3 has 11 amino acids. Trimming left V 1 base short and J 3 bases short, with 3 bases between. PCR amplification relied on 60 Vbeta primers (plus 13 Jbeta primers). Clones were read by immunoSEQ multiplex PCR, and TCRdb kept only the in-frame ones, dropping some. The sample consists of roughly 130,000 clones, approximately 80% of them appearing once. Sequencing was carried out using PBMCs. The rearrangement links TRBV30 to TRBJ1-1; D ambiguous. This receptor was identified in a middle-aged man in good health and CMV-seronegative. The CDR3 here is CAWSADTEAFF. CDR3 in DNA: TGTGCCTGGAGTGCGGACACTGAAGCTTTCTTT.